This T cell receptor (beta chain) was recovered during a study of blood T cell repertoires in COVID-19 (dated by TCRdb to about 2020). Regarding the study in general: Samples from collaborators originated in the United States, Italy and Spain and spanned both the acute and convalescent phases of COVID-19. The samples were drawn from the first 160 participants of the ongoing ImmuneRACE study and from over 950 subjects provided by 6 global collaborators. The dataset comprised deeply sampled blood TCRbeta repertoires from subjects exposed to, actively infected with, or recovered from COVID-19. Where available, HLA class I and class II types were taken from metadata supplied by the sample provider and were not determined by assay-based typing. The repertoires were released in a freely available public database intended as a resource for research on the immune response to SARS-CoV-2. The material from the prospective study consisted of cDNA or gDNA derived from T cells, B-cell-depleted T cells, or PBMCs. The sample metadata nearly always contained a de-identified subject ID, COVID-19 status, age in years and sex. Beyond this particular receptor, the publication reports: The amount of clinical and demographic metadata varied by source and participant and was provided uncurated.

The immunoSEQ Assay, a bias-controlled multiplex PCR, was used to amplify TCRbeta CDR3 regions from genomic DNA. The authors' pipeline ran thus. Nucleated cell counts per sample were estimated from amplification of reference gene primers within the assay. To quantify the absolute abundance of each unique TCRbeta CDR3 rearrangement, sequence reads were collapsed and filtered. Productive Simpson clonality was computed per sample as the square root of Simpson's diversity index over productive rearrangements. Imported from immuneACCESS, the table was reduced by TCRdb to in-frame sequences with V and J called. These copies leave out some clones; in studies compared against another copy, an unresolved V gene accounts for under half, and the cause of the remainder is not known. V, J and clone size are taken as reported in that table, and D and trimming were inferred from the DNA itself. This sample holds 55,000 to 60,000 clones; roughly 83% were observed only once. More than 15% of the sample is taken by the ten largest.

A single count supports this clone. Its cognate antigen has yet to be identified. There are no base qualities to consult, and no much larger clone falls within one base. The collaborating institutions used their own protocols to collect whole blood in K2EDTA tubes. For TCRbeta analysis, collaborators shipped samples in one of three forms: frozen whole blood, isolated PBMCs, or DNA extracted from either of those sample types. The clonotype originates from a man between 65 and 79 years old with active COVID-19. Sequencing input: peripheral blood.

Read as DNA, the sequence is TGTGCCAGCAGTTTAGGCGGGAGGGGAAAGACCCAGTACTTC. Protein translation: CASSLGGRGKTQYF. The rearranged segments are TRBV28 and TRBJ2-5, with TRBD2 identical over 9 junction bases. From its cysteine to its phenylalanine, the CDR3 spans 14 amino acids. Only the CDR3 region is kept as DNA, spanning 42 bases read in frame from base 1. From V the trimming removes 2 bases and from J it removes 6 bases, while the gene matches leave 4 bases of the junction unaccounted for. CDR1 and CDR2, per the germline V gene, are MDHEN and SYDVKM.